This T cell receptor (beta chain) originates from a study of shared clonotypes between healthy human individuals (dated by TCRdb to 2018 to 2020). Study-level background: The cohort comprised a couple of women and a few men aged 18 to 49 years. For each donor, CD4 naive and CD4 memory were each run on three plates, CD8 naive on two plates, and CD8 memory on one plate. To estimate repertoire size and how much clonotypes are shared between individuals, the study performed deep sequencing of blood TCR repertoires from a few healthy adults. To increase sequencing depth and limit assay-specific biases, TCR repertoire library preparation and sequencing were carried out by different laboratories using diverse techniques. Each donor's leukapheresis produced roughly between about 0.85 and 10 billion PBMCs.

The paper's findings and limits, for the study overall: Pairwise subsampling indicated that sequencing depth was expected to affect the degree of clonotype sharing among donors. The small number of donors limited the genetic and exposure-history diversity represented. Only blood was sampled, and tissue TCR repertoires likely differ from those in blood. Compared with non-shared clonotypes, clonotypes shared by all four sorted-subset donors had higher generation probabilities. Naive subsets generally had larger estimated clonotype richness than memory subsets did. When a few donors were compared, the shared fraction of clonotypes was around 5% for naive CD4, 3% to 4% for naive CD8, roughly 2.3% for memory CD4, and 0.35% to 0.4% for memory CD8. Incomplete sequencing was indicated by rarefaction of sorted-subset datasets, despite the large sequencing depth.

CDR1 SGHKS and CDR2 YYEKEE were looked up in the germline V gene (reference sequence). The germline V end is reduced by 0 bases and the J end by 4 bases; junction bases left unmatched: 11. The cysteine opens and the phenylalanine closes a CDR3 of 18 amino acids. The read is trimmed to its CDR3 DNA, 54 bases read in frame from base 1. The donors were healthy, HIV-negative adults who had no recently reported acute infections or vaccinations. Every donor was a Caucasian adult residing in Nashville, Tennessee, USA. Magnetic negative selection was used to enrich CD4+ T cells, after which naive cells were positively selected on CD45RA and the negative fraction became the memory subset. After blood collection by leukapheresis, PBMCs were isolated using Ficoll-Histopaque density gradient centrifugation and then cryopreserved in the vapor phase of liquid nitrogen. Analytical flow cytometry was used to check the purity and quantity of every magnetically sorted T cell population. Genomic DNA was isolated from every sorted fraction and measured by UV absorbance on a Nanodrop 2000c.

Using the deep immunoSEQ assay, multiplex PCR amplified TCR CDR3 regions from genomic DNA. Extracted genomic DNA from each cell subset was distributed evenly across all wells of several immunoSEQ 96-well plates, and each plate was treated as a replicate. For sorted subsets, around 200 ng genomic DNA, equal to 30,000 to 35,000 T cell genomes, was loaded into each replicate PCR. Purified libraries were measured with a Qubit 3.0 fluorometer, size-checked on a Bioanalyzer 2100, and measured again with the KAPA Library Quantification kit. Each immunoSEQ 96-well plate was sequenced on its own single-read 150-cycle Illumina NextSeq 550 flow cell. From the authors' description of their analysis: The immunoSEQ output contained only junctional sequences without quality scores, so filtering could not match that applied to full-length reads. To assign V/J genes and CDR3, sequences were annotated against IMGT germline references using PyIR, a Python wrapper for IgBLAST v1.9. Reads were removed for weak V/J assignments (E-value above 1e-6), missing CDR3, stop codons, out-of-frame junctions, or ambiguous translated residues. V3J clonotypes were defined by identical inferred V gene, J gene, and CDR3 amino acid sequence. To compute the percentage overlap between repertoires, the number of shared unique clonotypes was divided by the size of the smaller repertoire. Repertoire richness was assessed with RTK rarefaction, the Chao1 estimator, and Recon v2.1 estimates of unobserved clonotypes. Generation probabilities were computed with OLGA for all TCRbeta clonotypes obtained by the gDNA method from several donors. The immuneACCESS repertoire file appears here via TCRdb, limited to in-frame rearrangements. These files lack a portion of the clones; in checked studies, under half of the deficit traces to unresolved V genes, and the cause of the others is not known. V and J calls and clone size are given by that table; D and trimming were obtained from the DNA. This sample lists 2 million to 2.5 million clones; 90% to 96% were detected once. In total, the top ten clones hold about 0.13% of the sample.

Turning to this clone: Its antigen specificity is not known. Base qualities are missing; no much larger clone stands one base away.

The chain uses TRBV5-5 and TRBJ1-5; TRBD1 matches 9 bases in the middle. Sequences were obtained from naive CD4+ T cells sorted from blood. The cell subset or site label of this sample denotes: CD45RA+ positively selected. This receptor was obtained from a man between 18 and 29 years old in good health. CDR3 reads: CASSLAPGQGLGNQPQHF. The sequence in DNA is TGTGCCAGCAGCTTGGCCCCGGGACAGGGCTTGGGTAATCAGCCCCAGCATTTT. The entire variable domain, with the stretches around the CDR3 drawn from the reference TRBV5-5 and TRBJ1-5 proteins, is DAGVTQSPTHLIKTRGQQVTLRCSPISGHKSVSWYQQVLGQGPQFIFQYYEKEERGRGNFPDRFSARQFPNYSSELNVNALLLGDSALYLCASSLAPGQGLGNQPQHFGDGTRLSIL.